This record looks at one T cell receptor (beta chain) sequence and its context. Antigen unknown. The data were obtained in a study of molecular identifiers for immune sequencing clone quantification. Findings and limits, study-wide: Detectable among about a million naive cells, according to reports, was Jurkat TCR RNA spiked in from one cell. Barcode collisions between identical TCR molecules could shrink estimates of highly expanded clone sizes.

TCRdb fed the PCR reads into MiXCR, producing one record per CDR3 protein. The sample yields fewer than 350,000 distinct CDR3 sequences, over 20% seen once. The sorting of naive CD8 T cells used the CD8+CD4-CCR7+CD45RA+ phenotype. Sequencing input: naive CD8+ T cells from blood, with Jurkat cell RNA spiked in. Regarding subset: FACS-sorted CD8+CD4-CCR7+CD45RA+ naive T cells. This TCR came from a human donor in good health. Some libraries in this study had Jurkat cell RNA spiked in.

CDR3 sequence: CASSPAPVSGANVLTF. In DNA, the CDR3 is TGTGCCAGCAGCCCAGCACCAGTCTCTGGGGCCAACGTCCTGACTTTC. The chain is built from TRBV7-6 and TRBJ2-6; the D is unclear. CDR1 and CDR2 from the germline V gene are SGHVS and FNYEAQ. This CDR3 has 16 amino acids. V lost 5 bases and J 0 bases, leaving 11 bases between the germline ends.